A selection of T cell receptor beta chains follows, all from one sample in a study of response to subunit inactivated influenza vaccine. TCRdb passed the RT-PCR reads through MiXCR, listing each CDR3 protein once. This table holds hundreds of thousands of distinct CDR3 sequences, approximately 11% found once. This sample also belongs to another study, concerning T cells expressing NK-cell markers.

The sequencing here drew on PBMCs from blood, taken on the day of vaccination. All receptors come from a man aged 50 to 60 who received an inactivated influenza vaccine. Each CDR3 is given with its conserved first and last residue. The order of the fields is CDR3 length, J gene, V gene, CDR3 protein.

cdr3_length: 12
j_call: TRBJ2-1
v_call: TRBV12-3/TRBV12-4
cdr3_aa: CASSREPPEQFF

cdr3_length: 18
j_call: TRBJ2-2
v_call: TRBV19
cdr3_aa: CASSIWLALELYTGELFF

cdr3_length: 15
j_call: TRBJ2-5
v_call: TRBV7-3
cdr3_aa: CASSPNGLWRETQYF

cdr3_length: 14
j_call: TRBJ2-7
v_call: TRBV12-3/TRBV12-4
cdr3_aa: CASSPPIRQGEQYF

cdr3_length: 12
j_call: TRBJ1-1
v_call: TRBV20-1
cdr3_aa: CSARDVIEGAFF

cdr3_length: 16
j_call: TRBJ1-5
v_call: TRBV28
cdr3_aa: CASSTRTGGYNQPQHF

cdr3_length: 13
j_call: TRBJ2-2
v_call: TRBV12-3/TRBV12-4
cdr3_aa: CASSPTGSGELFF

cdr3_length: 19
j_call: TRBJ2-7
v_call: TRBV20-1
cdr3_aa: CSARDPLTRTLTGIYEQYF

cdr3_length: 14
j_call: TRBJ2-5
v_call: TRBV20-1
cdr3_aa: CSVPLDWYQETQYF

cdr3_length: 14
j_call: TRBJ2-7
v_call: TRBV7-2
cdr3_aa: CASSLRTLPYEQYF

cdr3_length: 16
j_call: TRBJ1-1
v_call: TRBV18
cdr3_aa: CASSPMGQTSHTEAFF

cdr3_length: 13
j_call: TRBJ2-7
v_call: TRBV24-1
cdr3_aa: CATSDSRGYEQYF

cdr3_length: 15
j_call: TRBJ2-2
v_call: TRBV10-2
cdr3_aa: CASTEPWQNTGELFF

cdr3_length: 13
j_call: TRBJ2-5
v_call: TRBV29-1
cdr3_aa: CTIGQGARETQYF

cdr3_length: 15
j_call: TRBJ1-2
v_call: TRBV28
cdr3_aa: CASRVSGPFNYGYTF

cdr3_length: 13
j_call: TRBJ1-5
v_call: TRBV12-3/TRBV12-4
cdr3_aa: CASREGTYQPQHF

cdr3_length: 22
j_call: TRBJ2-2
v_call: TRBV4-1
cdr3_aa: CASSHNAVWLLAGLDRGGELFF

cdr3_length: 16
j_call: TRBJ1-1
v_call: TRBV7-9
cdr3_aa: CASSLRAVLRNTEAFF

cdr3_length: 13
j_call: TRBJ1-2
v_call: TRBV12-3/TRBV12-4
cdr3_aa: CASNAGLRHGYTF

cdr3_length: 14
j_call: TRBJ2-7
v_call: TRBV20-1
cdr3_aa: CSASLAGGLQEQYF

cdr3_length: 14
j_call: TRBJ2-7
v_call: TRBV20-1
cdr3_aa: CSGLPGLAHYEQYF

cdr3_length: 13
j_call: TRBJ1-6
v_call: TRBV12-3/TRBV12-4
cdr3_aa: CASSLFPNSPLHF

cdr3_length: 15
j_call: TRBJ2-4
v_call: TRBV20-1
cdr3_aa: CSASRPLGAKNIQYF

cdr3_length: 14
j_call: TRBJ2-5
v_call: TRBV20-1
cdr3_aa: CSARQTGMRETQYF

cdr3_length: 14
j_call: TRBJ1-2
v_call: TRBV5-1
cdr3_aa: CASSLATANYGYTF

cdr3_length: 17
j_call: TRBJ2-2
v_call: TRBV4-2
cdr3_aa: CASSFHPGQTNAGELFF

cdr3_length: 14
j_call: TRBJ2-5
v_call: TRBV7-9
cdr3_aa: CASRPSGISETQYF

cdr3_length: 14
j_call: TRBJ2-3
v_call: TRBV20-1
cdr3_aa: CSARLVPGTDTQYF

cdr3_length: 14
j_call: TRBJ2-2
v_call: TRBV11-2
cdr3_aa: CASSFGGITGELFF

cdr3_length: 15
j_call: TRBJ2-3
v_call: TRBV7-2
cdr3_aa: CASSRAGGRIDTQYF

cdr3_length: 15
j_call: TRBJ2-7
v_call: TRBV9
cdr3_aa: CASSVENRDTYEQYF

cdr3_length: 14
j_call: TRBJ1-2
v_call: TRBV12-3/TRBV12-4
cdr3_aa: CASSWTGGVDGYTF

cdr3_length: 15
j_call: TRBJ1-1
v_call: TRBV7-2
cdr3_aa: CASSPAGGLGTEAFF

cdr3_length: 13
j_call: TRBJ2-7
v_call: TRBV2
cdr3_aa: CASSVERKGVQYF

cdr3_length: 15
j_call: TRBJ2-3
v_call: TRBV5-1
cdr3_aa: CASSWGSSRTDTQYF

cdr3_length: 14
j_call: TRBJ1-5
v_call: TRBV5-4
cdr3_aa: CASSKTGSDQPQHF

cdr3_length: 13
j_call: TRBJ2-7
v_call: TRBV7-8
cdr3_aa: CASRGTRAYEQYF

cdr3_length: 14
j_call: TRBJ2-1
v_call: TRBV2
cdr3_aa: CASRELRGYNEQFF

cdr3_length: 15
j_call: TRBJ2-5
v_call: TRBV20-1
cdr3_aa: CSARGPGPGLGTQYF

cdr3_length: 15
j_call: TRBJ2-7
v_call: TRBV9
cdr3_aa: CASSVVSQGVNEQYF

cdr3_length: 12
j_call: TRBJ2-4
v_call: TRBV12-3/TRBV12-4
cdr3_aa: CASSRSGNIQYF

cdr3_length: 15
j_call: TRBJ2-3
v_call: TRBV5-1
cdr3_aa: CASSFGSGRTDTQYF

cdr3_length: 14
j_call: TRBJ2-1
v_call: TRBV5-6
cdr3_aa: CASSPGQYPDEQFF

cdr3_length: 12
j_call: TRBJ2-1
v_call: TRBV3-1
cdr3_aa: CASSHDRAEQFF

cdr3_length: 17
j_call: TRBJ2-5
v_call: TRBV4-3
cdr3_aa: CASSQDWLAGPQETQYF

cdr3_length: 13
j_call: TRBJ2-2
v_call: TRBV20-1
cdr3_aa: CSARRGNTGELFF

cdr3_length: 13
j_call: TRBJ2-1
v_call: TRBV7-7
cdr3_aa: CASSLLASTEQFF

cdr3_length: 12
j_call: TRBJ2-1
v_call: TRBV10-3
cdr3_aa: CAISDRENEQFF

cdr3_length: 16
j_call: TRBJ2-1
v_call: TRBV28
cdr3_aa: CASSPRGRSNYNEQFF

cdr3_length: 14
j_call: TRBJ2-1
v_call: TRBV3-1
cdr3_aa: CASSHSKSVNEQFF

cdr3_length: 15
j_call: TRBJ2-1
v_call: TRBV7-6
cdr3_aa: CASSSGRGSWDEQFF

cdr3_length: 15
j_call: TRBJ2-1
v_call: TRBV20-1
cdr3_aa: CSAYPTSGSYNEQFF

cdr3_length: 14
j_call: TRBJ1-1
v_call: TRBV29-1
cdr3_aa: CSVDRDRDRTEAFF